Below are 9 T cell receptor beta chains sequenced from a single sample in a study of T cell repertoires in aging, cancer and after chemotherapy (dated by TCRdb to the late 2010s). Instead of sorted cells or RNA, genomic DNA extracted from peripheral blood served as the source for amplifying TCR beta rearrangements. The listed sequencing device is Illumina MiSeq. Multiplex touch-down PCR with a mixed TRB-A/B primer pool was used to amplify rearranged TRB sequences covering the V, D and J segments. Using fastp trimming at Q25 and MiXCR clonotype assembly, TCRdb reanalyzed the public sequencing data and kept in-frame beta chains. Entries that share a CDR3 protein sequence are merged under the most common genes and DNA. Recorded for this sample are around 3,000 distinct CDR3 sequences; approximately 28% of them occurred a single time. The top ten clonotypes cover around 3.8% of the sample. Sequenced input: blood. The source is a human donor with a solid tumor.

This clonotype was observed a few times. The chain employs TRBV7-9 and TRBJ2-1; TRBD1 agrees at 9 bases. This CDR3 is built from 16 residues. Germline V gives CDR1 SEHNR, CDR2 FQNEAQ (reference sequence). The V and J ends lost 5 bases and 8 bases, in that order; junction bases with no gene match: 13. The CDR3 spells CASSPGTGSNSHEQFF. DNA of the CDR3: TGTGCCAGCAGCCCAGGGACAGGGTCGAATAGTCATGAGCAGTTCTTC.

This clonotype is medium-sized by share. The CDR3 here is CASSLDRVNLKQYF. The CDR3 nucleotides are TGTGCCAGCAGCCTGGACAGGGTTAATCTCAAGCAGTACTTC. The chain couples TRBV6-5 to TRBJ2-7; TRBD1 aligns across 8 bases. J was trimmed by 8 bases and V by 6 bases; bases with no gene match: 12. Germline values: CDR1 MNHEY, CDR2 SVGAGI. This CDR3 spans 14 amino acids.

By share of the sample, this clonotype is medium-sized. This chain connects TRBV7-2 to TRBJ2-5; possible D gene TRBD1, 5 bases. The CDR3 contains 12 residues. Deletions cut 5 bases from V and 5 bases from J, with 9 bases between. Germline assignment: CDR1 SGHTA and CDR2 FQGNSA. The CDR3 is CASSRGLETQYF. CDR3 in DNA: TGTGCCAGCAGCAGGGGTCTCGAGACCCAGTACTTC.

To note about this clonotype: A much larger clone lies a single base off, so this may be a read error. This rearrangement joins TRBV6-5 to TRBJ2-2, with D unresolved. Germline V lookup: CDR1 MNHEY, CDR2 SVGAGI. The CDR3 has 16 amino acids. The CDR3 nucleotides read TGTGTCAGCAGTCAACCACGGCAGTTGAACACCGGGGAGCTGTTTTTT. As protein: CVSSQPRQLNTGELFF.

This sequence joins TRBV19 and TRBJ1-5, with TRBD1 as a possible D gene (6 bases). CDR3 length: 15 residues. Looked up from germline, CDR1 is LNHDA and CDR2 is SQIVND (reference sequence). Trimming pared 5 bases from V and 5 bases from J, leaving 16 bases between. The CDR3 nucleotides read TGTGCCAGTAGTTACGGACAGAGATTGTATCAGCCCCAGCATTTT. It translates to CASSYGQRLYQPQHF.

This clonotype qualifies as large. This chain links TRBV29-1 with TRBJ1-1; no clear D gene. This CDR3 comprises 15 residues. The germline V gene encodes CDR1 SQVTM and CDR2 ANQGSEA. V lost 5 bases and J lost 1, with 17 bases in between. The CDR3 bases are TGCAGCGTTCAGGTTTGGGAGGCGGGGAACACTGAAGCTTTCTTT. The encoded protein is CSVQVWEAGNTEAFF. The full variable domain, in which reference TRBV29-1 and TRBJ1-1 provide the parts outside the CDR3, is SAVISQKPSRDICQRGTSLTIQCQVDSQVTMMFWYRQQPGQSLTLIATANQGSEATYESGFVIDKFPISRPNLTFSTLTVSNMSPEDSSIYLCSVQVWEAGNTEAFFGQGTRLTVV.

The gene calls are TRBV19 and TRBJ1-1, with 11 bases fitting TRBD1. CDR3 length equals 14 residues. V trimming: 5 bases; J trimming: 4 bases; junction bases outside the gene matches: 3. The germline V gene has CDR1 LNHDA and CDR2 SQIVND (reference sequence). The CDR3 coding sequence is TGTGCCAGTAGTGGACAGGGGGCGGGCACTGAAGCTTTCTTT. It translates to CASSGQGAGTEAFF.

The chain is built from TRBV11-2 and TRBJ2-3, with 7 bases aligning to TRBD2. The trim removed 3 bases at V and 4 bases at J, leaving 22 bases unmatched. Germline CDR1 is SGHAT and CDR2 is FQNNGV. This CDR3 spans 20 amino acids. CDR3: CASSFQALEGGVGGPDTQYF. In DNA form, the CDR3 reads TGTGCCAGCAGCTTCCAGGCCCTAGAGGGAGGGGTGGGAGGCCCAGATACGCAGTATTTT.

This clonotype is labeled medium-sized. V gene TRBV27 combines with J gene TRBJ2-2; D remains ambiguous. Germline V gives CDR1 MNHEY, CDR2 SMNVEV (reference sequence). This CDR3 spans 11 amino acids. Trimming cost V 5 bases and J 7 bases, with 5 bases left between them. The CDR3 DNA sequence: TGTGCCAGCAGTGTAGGCGGGGAGCTGTTTTTT. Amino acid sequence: CASSVGGELFF.